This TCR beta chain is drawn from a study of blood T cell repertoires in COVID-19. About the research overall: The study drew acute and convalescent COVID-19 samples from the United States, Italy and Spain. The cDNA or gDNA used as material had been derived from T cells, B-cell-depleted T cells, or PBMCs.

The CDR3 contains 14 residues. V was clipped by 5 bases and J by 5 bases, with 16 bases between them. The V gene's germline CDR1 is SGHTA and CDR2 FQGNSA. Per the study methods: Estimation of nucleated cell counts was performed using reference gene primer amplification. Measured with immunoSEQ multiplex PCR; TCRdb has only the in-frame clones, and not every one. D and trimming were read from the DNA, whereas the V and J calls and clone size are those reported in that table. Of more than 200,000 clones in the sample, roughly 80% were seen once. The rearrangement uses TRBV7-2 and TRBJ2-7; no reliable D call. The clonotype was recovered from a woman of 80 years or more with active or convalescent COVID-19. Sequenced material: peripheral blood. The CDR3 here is CASSLNYIRHEQYF. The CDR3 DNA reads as TGTGCCAGCAGCCTAAACTATATCCGTCACGAGCAGTACTTC.